What follows describes a single TCR beta chain. The antigen is unknown. Timing groups of about 4 and about 12 weeks for second doses were pooled. V dropped 4 bases and J dropped 4 bases, with 14 bases sitting between them. The CDR3 is made up of 15 amino acids. Germline lookup yields CDR1 SGHTA and CDR2 FQGNSA. The assay was immunoSEQ multiplex PCR, and TCRdb's table has in-frame clones only and misses some. The top ten clones hold approximately 9.4% of a sample with about 130,000 clones, 89% of them seen once. This sample was included in a study of T cell responses to AZD1222 COVID-19 vaccine. Study observations and caveats: Researchers report vaccine-associated CD4 TCRs spanning spike, with dominance at 160-218 and 743-854. Only a handful of individuals given AZD1222 were seropositive at baseline. As reported, nearly half of all spike-specific TCRs target variant regions that are unmutated.

Sequenced here: peripheral blood, sampled 28 days after the second AZD1222 dose. This clonotype originated in an adult who received the AZD1222 COVID-19 vaccine. The chain is built from TRBV7-2 and TRBJ1-3, with a weak D call TRBD1 (6 bases). The CDR3 spells CASSSPQGLGNTIYF. The CDR3 bases are TGTGCCAGCAGCTCCCCACAGGGTTTGGGAAACACCATATATTTT. Full variable domain (missing parts from reference TRBV7-2 and TRBJ1-3): GAGVSQSPSNKVTEKGKDVELRCDPISGHTALYWYRQSLGQGLEFLIYFQGNSAPDKSGLPSDRFSAERTGGSVSTLTIQRTQQEDSAVYLCASSSPQGLGNTIYFGEGSWLTVV.